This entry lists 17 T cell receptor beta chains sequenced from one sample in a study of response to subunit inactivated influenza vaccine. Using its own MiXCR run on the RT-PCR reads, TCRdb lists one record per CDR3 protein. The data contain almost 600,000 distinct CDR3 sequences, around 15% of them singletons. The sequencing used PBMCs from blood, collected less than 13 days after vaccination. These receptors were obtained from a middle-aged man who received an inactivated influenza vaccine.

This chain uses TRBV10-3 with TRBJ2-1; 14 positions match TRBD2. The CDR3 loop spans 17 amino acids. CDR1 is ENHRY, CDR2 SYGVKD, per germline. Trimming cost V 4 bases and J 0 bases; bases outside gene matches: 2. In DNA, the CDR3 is TGTGCCATCAGTGGGACTAGCGGGGGGAGCTCCTACAATGAGCAGTTCTTC. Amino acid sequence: CAISGTSGGSSYNEQFF.

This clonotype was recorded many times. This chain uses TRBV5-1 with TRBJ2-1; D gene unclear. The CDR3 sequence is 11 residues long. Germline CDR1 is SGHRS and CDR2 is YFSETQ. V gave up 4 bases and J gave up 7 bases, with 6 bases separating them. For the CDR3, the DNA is TGCGCCAGCAGCGGAGCTAATGAGCAGTTCTTC. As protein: CASSGANEQFF.

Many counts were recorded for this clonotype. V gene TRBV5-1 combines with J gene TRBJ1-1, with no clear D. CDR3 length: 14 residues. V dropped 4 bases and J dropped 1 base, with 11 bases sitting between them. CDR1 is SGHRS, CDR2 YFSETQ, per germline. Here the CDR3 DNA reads TGCGCCAGCAGCCCGCTAGGCGCGAACACTGAAGCTTTCTTT. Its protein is CASSPLGANTEAFF.

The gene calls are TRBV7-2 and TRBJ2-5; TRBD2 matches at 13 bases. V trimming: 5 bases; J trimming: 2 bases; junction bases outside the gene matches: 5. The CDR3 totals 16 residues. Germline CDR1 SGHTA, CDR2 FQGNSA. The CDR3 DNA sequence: TGTGCCAGCAGCCTGACTAGCGGGGGGAAACAAGAGACCCAGTACTTC. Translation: CASSLTSGGKQETQYF.

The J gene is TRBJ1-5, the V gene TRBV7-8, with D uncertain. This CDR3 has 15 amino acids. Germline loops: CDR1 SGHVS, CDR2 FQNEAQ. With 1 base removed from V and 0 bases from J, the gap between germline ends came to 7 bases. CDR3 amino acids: CASSLEPNSNQPQHF. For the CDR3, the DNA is TGTGCCAGCAGCTTAGAACCCAATAGCAATCAGCCCCAGCATTTT.

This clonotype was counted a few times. In DNA, the CDR3 is TGCAGTGCTAGAGCCGCCATAGCGGGAGGGCCGGACAATGAGCAGTTCTTC. Amino acids: CSARAAIAGGPDNEQFF. This chain links TRBV20-1 with TRBJ2-1; 11 positions agree with TRBD2. Per the germline V gene, CDR1 is DFQATT and CDR2 is SNEGSKA (reference sequence). The CDR3 is 17 amino acids. V gave up 1 base and J gave up 5 bases; unmatched junction bases: 10.

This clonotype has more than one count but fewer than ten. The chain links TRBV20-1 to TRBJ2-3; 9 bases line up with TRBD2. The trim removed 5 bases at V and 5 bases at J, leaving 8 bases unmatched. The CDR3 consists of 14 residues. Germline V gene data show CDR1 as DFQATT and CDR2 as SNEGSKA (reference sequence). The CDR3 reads CSACSSGVRDTQYF. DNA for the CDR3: TGCAGTGCTTGTTCTAGCGGGGTGAGAGATACGCAGTATTTT.

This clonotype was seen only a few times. CDR3 in DNA: TGTGCCAGCGGGAGACTAGCAGCGATCCAAGAGACCCAGTACTTC. Translated: CASGRLAAIQETQYF. This sequence joins TRBV6-1 and TRBJ2-5, with 7 nucleotides matching TRBD2. Germline V gene lookup returns CDR1 MNHNS and CDR2 SASEGT. The CDR3 is made up of 15 amino acids. The ends lost 8 bases at V and 1 base at J; junction bases unmatched: 10.

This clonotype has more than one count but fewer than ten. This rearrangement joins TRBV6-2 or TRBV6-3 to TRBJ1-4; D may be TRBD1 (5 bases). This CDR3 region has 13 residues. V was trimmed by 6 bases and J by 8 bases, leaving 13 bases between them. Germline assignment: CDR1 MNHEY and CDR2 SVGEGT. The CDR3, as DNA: TGTGCCAGCAGGCGACAGCCGGACGAAAAACTGTTTTTT. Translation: CASRRQPDEKLFF.

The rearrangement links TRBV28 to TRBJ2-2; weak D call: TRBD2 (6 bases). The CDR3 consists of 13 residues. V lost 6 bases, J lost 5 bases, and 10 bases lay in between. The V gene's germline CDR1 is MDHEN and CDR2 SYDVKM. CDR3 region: CASRIRGTGELFF. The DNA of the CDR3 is TGTGCCAGCAGAATTCGGGGGACCGGGGAGCTGTTTTTT.

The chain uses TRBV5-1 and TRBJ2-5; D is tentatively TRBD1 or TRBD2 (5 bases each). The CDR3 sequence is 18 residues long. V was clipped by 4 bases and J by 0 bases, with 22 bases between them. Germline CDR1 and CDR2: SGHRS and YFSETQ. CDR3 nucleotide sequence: TGCGCCAGCAGCGCCGGGACCTCACACTCTGCGTACCAAGAGACCCAGTACTTC. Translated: CASSAGTSHSAYQETQYF.

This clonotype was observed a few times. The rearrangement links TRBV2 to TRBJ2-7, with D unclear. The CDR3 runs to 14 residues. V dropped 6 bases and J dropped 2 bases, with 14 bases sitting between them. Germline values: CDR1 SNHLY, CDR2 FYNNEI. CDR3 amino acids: CASRTTYVTYEQYF. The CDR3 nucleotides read TGTGCCAGCAGGACGACGTACGTTACCTACGAGCAGTACTTC. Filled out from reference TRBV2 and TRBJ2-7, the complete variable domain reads EPEVTQTPSHQVTQMGQEVILRCVPISNHLYFYWYRQILGQKVEFLVSFYNNEISEKSEIFDDQFSVERPDGSNFTLKIRSTKLEDSAMYFCASRTTYVTYEQYFGPGTRLTVT.

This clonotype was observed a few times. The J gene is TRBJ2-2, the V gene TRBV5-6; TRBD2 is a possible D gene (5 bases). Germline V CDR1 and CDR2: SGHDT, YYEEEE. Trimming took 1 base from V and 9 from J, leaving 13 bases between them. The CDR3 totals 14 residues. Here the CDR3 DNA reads TGTGCCAGCAGCTTGCGGGAATTCGGACGGGAGCTGTTTTTT. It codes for CASSLREFGRELFF.

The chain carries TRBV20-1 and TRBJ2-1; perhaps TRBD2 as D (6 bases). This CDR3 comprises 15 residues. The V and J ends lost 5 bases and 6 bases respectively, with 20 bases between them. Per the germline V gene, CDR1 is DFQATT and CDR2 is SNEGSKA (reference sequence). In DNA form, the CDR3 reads TGCAGTGCTGAGGCCCTTGGCGGAGGGGTCAATGAGCAGTTCTTC. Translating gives CSAEALGGGVNEQFF.

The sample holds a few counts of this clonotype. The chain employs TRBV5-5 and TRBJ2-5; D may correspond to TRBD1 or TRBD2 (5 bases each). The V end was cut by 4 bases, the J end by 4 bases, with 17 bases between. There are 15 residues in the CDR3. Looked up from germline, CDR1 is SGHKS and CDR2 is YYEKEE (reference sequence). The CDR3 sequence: CASSGGGSFAETQYF. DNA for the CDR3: TGTGCCAGCAGCGGGGGTGGGTCCTTCGCAGAGACCCAGTACTTC.

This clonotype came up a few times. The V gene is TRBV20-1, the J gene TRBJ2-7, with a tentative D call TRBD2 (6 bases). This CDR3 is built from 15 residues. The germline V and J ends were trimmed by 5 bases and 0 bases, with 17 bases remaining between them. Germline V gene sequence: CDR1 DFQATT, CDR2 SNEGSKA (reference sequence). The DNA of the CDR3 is TGCAGTGCTCCCAGCGGGCGGGGACTCTCCTACGAGCAGTACTTC. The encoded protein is CSAPSGRGLSYEQYF.

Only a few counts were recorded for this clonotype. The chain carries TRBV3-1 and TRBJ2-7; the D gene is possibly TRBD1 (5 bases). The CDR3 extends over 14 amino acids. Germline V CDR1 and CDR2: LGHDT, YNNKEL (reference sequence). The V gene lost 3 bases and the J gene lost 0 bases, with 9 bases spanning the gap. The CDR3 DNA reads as TGTGCCAGCAGCCACGGACAAAACTCCTACGAGCAGTACTTC. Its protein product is CASSHGQNSYEQYF.